This is a list of T cell receptor beta chains from one sample in a study of T cell responses to AZD1222 COVID-19 vaccine. Generated by immunoSEQ multiplex PCR, the TCRdb table keeps only in-frame clones and is missing some. The sample includes 150,000 to 200,000 clones, about nine tenths of them seen just once. The sample was peripheral blood, taken on day 0 of AZD1222 vaccination. The receptor source for this set is an adult in good health. CDR3s include the opening cysteine and the closing phenylalanine or tryptophan. D genes are given only for firm matches. Clone sizes are given selectively: once, few, many, or a class where the clone is expanded.

size: few; J: TRBJ1-2; D: -; V: TRBV4-3; CDR3: CASSQEISGADYGYTF; DNA: TGCGCCAGCAGCCAAGAAATTAGCGGGGCCGACTATGGCTACACCTTC
size: -; J: TRBJ2-1; D: TRBD2; V: TRBV4-3; CDR3: CASSQTSGGAYNEQFF; DNA: TGCGCCAGCAGCCAAACTAGCGGGGGGGCGTACAATGAGCAGTTCTTC
size: few; J: TRBJ1-2; D: -; V: TRBV25-1; CDR3: CASSFGRGYGYTF; DNA: TGTGCCAGCTCATTCGGCAGGGGCTATGGCTACACCTTC
size: -; J: TRBJ2-2; D: -; V: TRBV6-5; CDR3: CASHPGHDPGELFF; DNA: TGTGCCAGCCACCCGGGACACGACCCCGGGGAGCTGTTTTTT
size: -; J: TRBJ2-7; D: TRBD2; V: TRBV7-3; CDR3: CASSPSGGASYEQYF; DNA: TGTGCCAGCAGCCCGAGCGGGGGTGCCTCCTACGAGCAGTACTTC
size: -; J: TRBJ1-5; D: -; V: TRBV15; CDR3: CATSRGDQPQHF; DNA: TGTGCCACCAGCAGGGGGGATCAGCCCCAGCATTTT
size: -; J: TRBJ2-3; D: -; V: TRBV5-8; CDR3: CASSPNPIMWSTDTQYF; DNA: TGTGCCAGCAGCCCAAATCCTATTATGTGGAGCACAGATACGCAGTATTTT
size: -; J: TRBJ1-1; D: -; V: TRBV11-2; CDR3: CASSLLGGPGTEAFF; DNA: TGTGCCAGCAGCTTACTCGGGGGCCCAGGCACTGAAGCTTTCTTT
size: -; J: TRBJ2-7; D: -; V: TRBV5-6; CDR3: CASSSTTGRFSYEQYF; DNA: TGTGCCAGCAGTTCAACCACAGGCCGATTCTCCTACGAGCAGTACTTC
size: -; J: TRBJ1-2; D: TRBD1; V: TRBV25-1; CDR3: CASSEFLGQGGAHYGYTF; DNA: TGTGCCAGCAGTGAATTTTTGGGACAGGGGGGCGCGCACTATGGCTACACCTTC
size: -; J: TRBJ1-6; D: -; V: TRBV18; CDR3: CASSLPDGRGSPLHF; DNA: TGTGCCAGCTCACTCCCGGATGGCAGGGGTTCACCCCTCCACTTT
size: -; J: TRBJ2-7; D: -; V: TRBV19; CDR3: CASSIVPTVPGEQYF; DNA: TGTGCCAGTAGTATAGTCCCGACAGTCCCAGGGGAGCAGTACTTC
size: -; J: TRBJ2-5; D: TRBD2; V: TRBV5-8; CDR3: CASSPGAGGRQETQYF; DNA: TGTGCCAGCAGCCCCGGGGCGGGGGGACGACAAGAGACCCAGTACTTC